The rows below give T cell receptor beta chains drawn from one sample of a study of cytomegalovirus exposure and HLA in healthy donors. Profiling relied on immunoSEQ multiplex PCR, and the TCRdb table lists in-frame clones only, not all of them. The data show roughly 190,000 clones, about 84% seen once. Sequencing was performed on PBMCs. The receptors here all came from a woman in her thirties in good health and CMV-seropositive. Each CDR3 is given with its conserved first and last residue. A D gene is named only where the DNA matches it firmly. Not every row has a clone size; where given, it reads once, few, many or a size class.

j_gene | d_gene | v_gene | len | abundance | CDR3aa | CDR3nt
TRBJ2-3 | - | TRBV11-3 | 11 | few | CASSFGGTQYF | TGTGCCAGCAGCTTTGGAGGGACGCAGTATTTT
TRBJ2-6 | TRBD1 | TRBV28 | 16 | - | CASSLVGTAGANVLTF | TGTGCCAGCAGTTTAGTCGGGACAGCTGGGGCCAACGTCCTGACTTTC
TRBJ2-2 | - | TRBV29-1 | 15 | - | CSVTEGHINTGELFF | TGCAGCGTGACTGAAGGCCACATCAACACCGGGGAGCTGTTTTTT
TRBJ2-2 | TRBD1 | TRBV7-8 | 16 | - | CASSQGQGEGSGELFF | TGTGCCAGCAGCCAAGGACAGGGGGAGGGAAGCGGGGAGCTGTTTTTT
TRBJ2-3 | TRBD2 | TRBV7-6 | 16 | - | CASSPTGLAGTDTQYF | TGTGCCAGCAGCCCCACCGGACTAGCAGGCACAGATACGCAGTATTTT
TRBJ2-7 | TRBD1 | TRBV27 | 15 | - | CASSDRGSPLYEQYF | TGTGCCAGCAGTGACAGGGGGTCCCCCCTCTACGAGCAGTACTTC
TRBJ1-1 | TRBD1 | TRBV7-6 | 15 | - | CASSFRTGMNTEAFF | TGTGCCAGCAGCTTTCGGACAGGGATGAACACTGAAGCTTTCTTT
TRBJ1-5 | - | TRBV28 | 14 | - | CATSRSGSNQPQHF | TGTGCCACCTCACGCTCAGGGAGCAATCAGCCCCAGCATTTT
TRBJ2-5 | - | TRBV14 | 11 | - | CASSGRGAQYF | TGTGCCAGCAGCGGCCGCGGGGCACAGTACTTC
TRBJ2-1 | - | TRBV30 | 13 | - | CASDREAYNEQFF | TGTGCCTCCGACAGGGAGGCCTACAATGAGCAGTTCTTC
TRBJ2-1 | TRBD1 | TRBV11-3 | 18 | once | CASSFGGQGERTYNEQFF | TGTGCCAGCAGCTTTGGTGGACAGGGGGAAAGGACCTACAATGAGCAGTTCTTC
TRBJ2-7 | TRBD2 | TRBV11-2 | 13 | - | CASSREGPYEQYF | TGTGCCAGCAGCCGGGAGGGCCCCTACGAGCAGTACTTC
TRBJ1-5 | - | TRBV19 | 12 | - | CASMGGFQPQHF | TGTGCCAGTATGGGGGGATTTCAGCCCCAGCATTTT
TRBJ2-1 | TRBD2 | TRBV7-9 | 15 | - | CASSPAGLNYNEQFF | TGTGCCAGCAGCCCTGCGGGACTAAACTACAATGAGCAGTTCTTC
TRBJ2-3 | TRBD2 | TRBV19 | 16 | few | CASSPGGEPNTDTQYF | TGTGCCAGTAGCCCGGGGGGTGAGCCAAACACAGATACGCAGTATTTT
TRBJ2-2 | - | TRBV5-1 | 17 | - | CASSFPGAQVRTGELFF | TGCGCCAGCAGCTTTCCAGGGGCGCAAGTTAGGACCGGGGAGCTGTTTTTT
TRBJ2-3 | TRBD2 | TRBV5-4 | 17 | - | CASSLTASGRAGDTQYF | TGTGCCAGCAGCTTGACGGCTAGCGGGAGGGCCGGGGATACGCAGTATTTT
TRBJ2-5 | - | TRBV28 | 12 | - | CASSTSRGTQYF | TGTGCCAGCAGTACCTCTAGGGGGACCCAGTACTTC
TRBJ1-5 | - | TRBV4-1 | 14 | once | CASSQVNSNQPQHF | TGCGCCAGCAGCCAAGTTAATAGCAATCAGCCCCAGCATTTT
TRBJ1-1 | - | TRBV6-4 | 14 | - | CASRRQGGNTEAFF | TGTGCCAGCAGGAGGCAGGGTGGGAACACTGAAGCTTTCTTT
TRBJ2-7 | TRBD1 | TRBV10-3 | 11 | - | CASGTGREQYF | TGTGCCAGCGGGACAGGGAGGGAGCAGTACTTC
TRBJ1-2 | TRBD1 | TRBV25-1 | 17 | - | CASSELGAGGPPGGYTF | TGTGCCAGCAGTGAATTAGGGGCAGGGGGCCCGCCTGGTGGCTACACCTTC
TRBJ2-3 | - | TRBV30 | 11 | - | CAWRALDTQYF | TGTGCCTGGAGGGCTTTAGATACGCAGTATTTT
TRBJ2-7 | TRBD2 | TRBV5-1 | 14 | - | CASSFGTSGYEQYF | TGCGCCAGCAGCTTTGGGACTAGCGGCTACGAGCAGTACTTC
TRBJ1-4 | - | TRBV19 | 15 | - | CASSAYSATNEKLFF | TGTGCCAGTAGTGCTTACTCGGCAACTAATGAAAAACTGTTTTTT
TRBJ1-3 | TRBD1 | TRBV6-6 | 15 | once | CASSGDREEGNTIYF | TGTGCCAGCAGTGGGGACAGGGAGGAAGGAAACACCATATATTTT
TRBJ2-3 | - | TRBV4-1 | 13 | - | CASSHLFTDTQYF | TGCGCCAGCAGCCACCTGTTCACAGATACGCAGTATTTT
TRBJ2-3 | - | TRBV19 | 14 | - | CASSIDGGTDTQYF | TGTGCCAGTAGTATAGATGGCGGGACAGATACGCAGTATTTT
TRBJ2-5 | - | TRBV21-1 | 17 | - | CASSNHRDKDMGETQYF | TGTGCCAGCAGCAACCACAGGGACAAAGACATGGGCGAGACCCAGTACTTC
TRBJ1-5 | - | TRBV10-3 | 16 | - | CAISESIGGGKQPQHF | TGTGCCATCAGTGAGTCCATAGGGGGGGGTAAACAGCCCCAGCATTTT
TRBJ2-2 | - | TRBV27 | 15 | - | CASSLIRGATGELFF | TGTGCCAGCAGTTTAATCAGGGGGGCCACCGGGGAGCTGTTTTTT
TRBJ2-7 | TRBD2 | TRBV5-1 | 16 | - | CASSSASGGETYEQYF | TGCGCCAGCAGCTCCGCTAGCGGGGGGGAGACCTACGAGCAGTACTTC
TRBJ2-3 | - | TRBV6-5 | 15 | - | CASSYSGTKADTQYF | TGTGCCAGCAGTTACTCGGGCACAAAGGCAGATACGCAGTATTTT
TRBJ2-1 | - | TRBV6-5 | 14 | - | CASSNEEGGREQFF | TGTGCCAGCAGCAACGAGGAGGGGGGGCGTGAGCAGTTCTTC
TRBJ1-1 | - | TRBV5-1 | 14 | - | CASSLEGAGTEAFF | TGCGCCAGCAGCTTGGAAGGGGCGGGGACTGAAGCTTTCTTT
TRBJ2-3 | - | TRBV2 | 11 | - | CASTEFDTQYF | TGTGCCAGCACCGAGTTTGATACGCAGTATTTT
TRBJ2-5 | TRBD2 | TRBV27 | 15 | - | CASRMGLGVQETQYF | TGTGCCAGCAGGATGGGACTAGGGGTTCAAGAGACCCAGTACTTC
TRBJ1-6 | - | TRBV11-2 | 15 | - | CASSPPGNYNSPLHF | TGTGCCAGCAGCCCCCCGGGGAACTATAATTCACCCCTCCACTTT
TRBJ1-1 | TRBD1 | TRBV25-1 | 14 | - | CASTRQGMNTEAFF | TGTGCCAGCACCAGACAGGGCATGAACACTGAAGCTTTCTTT
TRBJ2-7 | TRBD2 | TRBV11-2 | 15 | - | CASSLVTSGFYEQYF | TGTGCCAGCAGCTTAGTAACTAGCGGGTTCTACGAGCAGTACTTC